This entry describes one T cell receptor beta chain. The antigen is unknown. This sequence may be a read error, since a much larger clone differs from it by one base. This entry belongs to a study of post-analysis software for immune sequencing data. For the study at large: Clinical courses comprised relapsing-remitting, secondary progressive and progressive-relapsing multiple sclerosis. Study-wide findings and caveats: Multiple sclerosis was associated with a significant reduction in normalized Chao1 diversity relative to controls. Patients used five TRBV segments, including TRBV5-6, TRBV5-1 and TRBV20-1, more often than controls.

Germline CDR1 MDHEN, CDR2 SYDVKM. The CDR3 contains 15 residues. Built from TCR beta cDNA, the libraries had unique molecular identifiers in them. A population of 1 to 10 million T cells gave rise to 400,000 to 550,000 cDNA molecules. From the PCR reads, TCRdb called clonotypes with MiXCR, one entry per CDR3 protein. The table lists 170,000 or so distinct CDR3 sequences, approximately 30% of them singletons. This chain uses TRBV28 with TRBJ2-1; 9 positions agree with TRBD1. The DNA end lines up better with TRBJ2-7; the J call may be wrong. Sequences were obtained from blood. The sequence was obtained from a girl aged 10 to 17 with multiple sclerosis. Here the CDR3 DNA reads TGTGCCAGCAGTTTAGCGGGACAGGGTGACAATGAGCAGTACTTC. As protein: CASSLAGQGDNEQYF.